These 30 T cell receptor beta chains originate from one sample sequenced in a study of T cell clonotyping in hematopoietic cell transplantation. Sequencing was performed with immunoSEQ multiplex PCR; in TCRdb, only in-frame clones are kept and a portion is missing. The sample contains about 6,700 clones, roughly 35% of which appear only once. Sequencing used peripheral blood mononuclear cells, obtained 30 days after allogeneic stem cell transplant. Every receptor here comes from a female patient aged 60 or older who had an allogeneic stem cell transplant, so the T cells may come from the graft donor. Some clones in this sample may be carry-over from other donors' samples.

J is TRBJ1-2 and V is TRBV29-1; 7 nucleotides align to TRBD1. Germline loops: CDR1 SQVTM, CDR2 ANQGSEA. This CDR3 contains 12 residues. Unmatched junction bases numbered 9, after V lost 6 bases and J lost 8 bases. The CDR3 coding sequence is TGCAGCGTAACAACAGGGGTTGGAGGCTACACCTTC. It encodes CSVTTGVGGYTF. The complete variable domain, with remaining parts taken from reference TRBV29-1 and TRBJ1-2, reads SAVISQKPSRDICQRGTSLTIQCQVDSQVTMMFWYRQQPGQSLTLIATANQGSEATYESGFVIDKFPISRPNLTFSTLTVSNMSPEDSSIYLCSVTTGVGGYTFGSGTRLTVV.

The gene calls are TRBV7-3 and TRBJ1-6; 11 bases agree with TRBD1. Losses at the gene ends were 5 bases for V and 7 bases for J; bases not matched to a gene: 4. The germline CDR1 and CDR2 sequences are SGHTA and FQGTGA. The CDR3 spans 15 residues. CDR3 sequence (DNA): TGTGCCAGCAGCCAAGGACAGGGGGCGAATTCACCCCTCCACTTT. This gives the protein CASSQGQGANSPLHF. Full variable domain (missing parts from reference TRBV7-3 and TRBJ1-6): GAGVSQTPSNKVTEKGKYVELRCDPISGHTALYWYRQSLGQGPEFLIYFQGTGAADDSGLPNDRFFAVRPEGSVSTLKIQRTERGDSAVYLCASSQGQGANSPLHFGNGTRLTVT.

A few counts support this clone. Relative to the germline gene, one junction end is altered; a read error may explain this. The V call is TRBV25-1, the J call TRBJ2-6; D is undetermined. Germline V gene lookup returns CDR1 MGHDK and CDR2 SYGVNS. This CDR3 comprises 13 residues. CDR3 region: CAGSAPGANVLTF. CDR3 nucleotide sequence: TGTGCCGGCAGTGCTCCTGGGGCCAACGTCCTGACTTTC.

The gene calls are TRBV30 and TRBJ1-3; 10 positions agree with TRBD1. The germline V gene encodes CDR1 GTSNPN and CDR2 SVGIG (reference sequence). The trim removed 5 bases at V and 3 bases at J, leaving 1 base unmatched. This CDR3 spans 13 amino acids. CDR3 loop: CAWDRGLGNTIYF. CDR3 DNA sequence: TGTGCCTGGGACAGGGGGCTTGGAAACACCATATATTTT.

The V gene is TRBV30, the J gene TRBJ2-7; D unresolved. Germline V lookup: CDR1 GTSNPN, CDR2 SVGIG (reference sequence). The CDR3 loop spans 12 amino acids. V dropped 3 bases and J dropped 4 bases, with 10 bases sitting between them. As DNA, the CDR3 is TGTGCCTGGAGCAGGCAGATTTACGAGCAGTACTTC. This gives the protein CAWSRQIYEQYF.

The table lists this clone with a few counts. The chain carries TRBV11-2 and TRBJ1-5; TRBD1 might be the D (6 bases). The CDR3 runs to 14 residues. CDR1 is SGHAT and CDR2 is FQNNGV in the germline V gene. Trimming stripped 4 bases from V and 3 bases from J, with 10 bases between. CDR3 DNA: TGTGCCAGCAGCTCCGGGACAACCAATCAGCCCCAGCATTTT. Translated: CASSSGTTNQPQHF. Combining the CDR3 with reference TRBV11-2 and TRBJ1-5 gives the whole variable domain EAGVAQSPRYKIIEKRQSVAFWCNPISGHATLYWYQQILGQGPKLLIQFQNNGVVDDSQLPKDRFSAERLKGVDSTLKIQPAKLEDSAVYLCASSSGTTNQPQHFGDGTRLSIL.

This clone was seen a single time. J is TRBJ1-5 and V is TRBV30; D call uncertain. The germline gives CDR1 GTSNPN, CDR2 SVGIG (reference sequence). This CDR3 spans 15 amino acids. V was cut by 0 bases and J by 7 bases, with 16 bases left in between. CDR3 DNA sequence: TGTGCCTGGAGTGTAACCGGGCCGTCGCGGCAGCCCCAGCATTTT. Protein sequence: CAWSVTGPSRQPQHF.

This clone was picked up a small number of times. The V and J genes are TRBV19 and TRBJ1-4; no reliable D call. CDR1 and CDR2 (germline): LNHDA, SQIVND (reference sequence). The CDR3 covers 12 residues. V dropped 8 bases and J dropped 12 bases, with 16 bases sitting between them. The CDR3 region has the DNA TGTGCCAGTTCCCCTGGTTCTTCGGAACTGTTTTTT. Protein: CASSPGSSELFF. Full variable domain (rest looked up from reference TRBV19 and TRBJ1-4): DGGITQSPKYLFRKEGQNVTLSCEQNLNHDAMYWYRQDPGQGLRLIYYSQIVNDFQKGDIAEGYSVSREKKESFPLTVTSAQKNPTAFYLCASSPGSSELFFGSGTQLSVL.

The chain combines TRBV7-6 with TRBJ2-2; no clear D gene. CDR1 SGHVS and CDR2 FNYEAQ come from the germline V gene. The CDR3 has 13 amino acids. V lost 7 bases and J 5 bases, leaving 11 bases between the germline ends. The CDR3 loop reads CASNQERTGELFF. CDR3 nucleotide sequence: TGTGCCAGCAACCAAGAAAGGACCGGGGAGCTGTTTTTT.

In this sample, this clone turned up a few times. J is TRBJ2-7 and V is TRBV5-6; D gene uncertain. The germline gives CDR1 SGHDT, CDR2 YYEEEE. Trimming took 1 base from V and 0 from J, leaving 5 bases between them. The CDR3 has 13 residues. This chain's CDR3 is CASSLSSSYEQYF. CDR3 bases: TGTGCCAGCAGCTTGTCCAGCTCCTACGAGCAGTACTTC. Based on the CDR3 plus reference TRBV5-6 and TRBJ2-7, the full variable domain is DAGVTQSPTHLIKTRGQQVTLRCSPKSGHDTVSWYQQALGQGPQFIFQYYEEEERQRGNFPDRFSGHQFPNYSSELNVNALLLGDSALYLCASSLSSSYEQYFGPGTRLTVT.

For the CDR3, the DNA is TGTGCCAGTAGCGTCGGAGTCGGCGGGCCCCGCCGCGCCCTCCACTTT. Encoded protein: CASSVGVGGPRRALHF. The rearrangement uses TRBV19 and TRBJ1-6; D call uncertain. There are 16 residues in the CDR3. Germline CDR1 is LNHDA and CDR2 is SQIVND (reference sequence). Trimming left V 6 bases short and J 14 bases short, with 26 bases between.

This chain connects TRBV7-9 to TRBJ2-1; 7 bases are a match to TRBD1. Germline V gene lookup returns CDR1 SEHNR and CDR2 FQNEAQ (reference sequence). The V and J ends lost 5 bases and 14 bases, in that order; junction bases with no gene match: 9. CDR3 length equals 12 residues. CDR3 in DNA: TGTGCCAGCAGCATCGGGTACGGACAGGAGTTCTTC. It specifies CASSIGYGQEFF.

The chain is built from TRBV13 and TRBJ2-7, with TRBD1 matching 8 bases. This CDR3 comprises 15 residues. J lost 5 bases, V lost 0 bases, and 6 bases had no gene match. Germline CDR1 reads PRHDT; CDR2 reads FYEKMQ (reference sequence). CDR3 sequence (DNA): TGTGCCAGCAGCTTAGGCCCGGACAGGGTGCACGAGCAGTACTTC. This sequence encodes CASSLGPDRVHEQYF.

The chain links TRBV30 to TRBJ2-7; perhaps TRBD1 as D (6 bases). V lost 0 bases and J 2 bases, leaving 11 bases between the germline ends. The CDR3 contains 14 residues. CDR1 is GTSNPN and CDR2 is SVGIG in the germline V gene (reference sequence). CDR3 sequence (DNA): TGTGCCTGGAGTGTAATAGGGGACACCTACGAGCAGTACTTC. Protein sequence: CAWSVIGDTYEQYF.

In DNA form, the CDR3 reads TGTGCCAGCAGGTACACCATTCCAAGAGGGGAGCTGTTTTTT. Protein product: CASRYTIPRGELFF. The chain joins TRBV6-5 to TRBJ2-2; D is unresolved. Germline CDR1 and CDR2: MNHEY and SVGAGI. CDR3 length equals 14 residues. V lost 6 bases, J lost 8 bases, and 16 bases lay in between.

The rearrangement uses TRBV30 and TRBJ1-2; D uncertain. The germline V and J ends were trimmed by 3 bases and 4 bases, with 6 bases remaining between them. Germline CDR1 is GTSNPN and CDR2 is SVGIG (reference sequence). This CDR3 comprises 11 residues. DNA for the CDR3: TGTGCCTGGAGAAGAGGCTATGGCTACACCTTC. It specifies CAWRRGYGYTF.

This clone was counted only a few times. This chain uses TRBV28 with TRBJ2-3; weak D call: TRBD2 (6 bases). In germline, CDR1 is MDHEN, CDR2 SYDVKM. The CDR3 is made up of 17 amino acids. The germline V and J ends were trimmed by 4 bases and 2 bases, with 19 bases remaining between them. CDR3 in amino acids: CASSSGVAGRNTDTQYF. In DNA, the CDR3 is TGTGCCAGCAGTTCCGGGGTGGCGGGGAGGAACACAGATACGCAGTATTTT.

V gene TRBV30 combines with J gene TRBJ1-2, with D unclear. The V gene lost 6 bases and the J gene lost 0 bases, with 14 bases spanning the gap. This CDR3 has 14 residues. Germline-derived CDR1 and CDR2 are GTSNPN and SVGIG (reference sequence). The CDR3 DNA reads TGTGCCTGCCATCCTGGGAGGCCTAACTATGGCTACACCTTC. Amino acids: CACHPGRPNYGYTF.

This chain connects TRBV6-6 to TRBJ2-5; 11 nucleotides line up with TRBD1. Germline CDR1 is MNHNY and CDR2 is SVGAGI (reference sequence). J lost 5 bases, V lost 0 bases, and 5 bases had no gene match. The CDR3 runs 16 residues. In DNA, the CDR3 is TGTGCCAGCAGTTACTCGGGGGACAGGGGGAGGGAGACCCAGTACTTC. Its translation: CASSYSGDRGRETQYF.

The chain has TRBV30 and TRBJ1-5; no reliable D call. Trimming left V 4 bases short and J 11 bases short, with 24 bases between. This CDR3 is 15 amino acids long. The germline V gene has CDR1 GTSNPN and CDR2 SVGIG (reference sequence). CDR3 residues: CAWNSRFGTSSAQHF. Here the CDR3 DNA reads TGTGCCTGGAACTCTAGATTTGGCACCTCTAGCGCCCAGCATTTT.

The J gene is TRBJ1-2, the V gene TRBV19; D is unclear. The CDR3 covers 13 residues. V was clipped by 7 bases and J by 5 bases, with 14 bases between them. The germline V gene encodes CDR1 LNHDA and CDR2 SQIVND (reference sequence). The CDR3 DNA follows: TGTGCCAGTACCTCCATCCGTATATATGGCTACACCTTC. Its translation: CASTSIRIYGYTF.

The genes are TRBV30 and TRBJ1-2; no clear D gene. With 7 bases removed from V and 6 bases from J, the gap between germline ends came to 18 bases. The CDR3 runs 13 residues. Looked up from germline, CDR1 is GTSNPN and CDR2 is SVGIG (reference sequence). CDR3 sequence: CAYSGQSKHGYTF. The CDR3 nucleotides are TGTGCCTACTCTGGCCAAAGCAAACATGGCTACACCTTC.

The chain is built from TRBV28 and TRBJ1-5; TRBD1 is a possible D gene (6 bases). From germline, CDR1 is MDHEN and CDR2 SYDVKM. The CDR3 totals 16 residues. V was clipped by 3 bases and J by 3 bases, with 15 bases between them. The CDR3 here is CASSLSPDRYNQPQHF. The CDR3 bases are TGTGCCAGCAGTTTGTCTCCGGACAGATACAATCAGCCCCAGCATTTT.

Here the CDR3 DNA reads TGTGCCTGGACTTCGGCCCGACGGGCGAACACTGAAGCTTTCTTT. Translating gives CAWTSARRANTEAFF. V gene TRBV30 combines with J gene TRBJ1-1; D remains unclear. V gave up 4 bases and J gave up 1 base, with 16 bases separating them. This CDR3 is built from 15 residues. Germline CDR1 and CDR2: GTSNPN and SVGIG (reference sequence).

This clone is a singleton in its sample. This sequence joins TRBV30 and TRBJ1-3, with a possible D match to TRBD1 (5 bases). Germline V gene sequence: CDR1 GTSNPN, CDR2 SVGIG (reference sequence). The V gene lost 3 bases and the J gene lost 2 bases, with 23 bases spanning the gap. The CDR3 extends over 18 amino acids. The CDR3 nucleotides read TGTGCCTGGAGCCTGATGGCGGACATTAAGACCGCTGGAAACACCATATATTTT. It is translated as CAWSLMADIKTAGNTIYF.

This chain joins TRBV6-5 and TRBJ1-1; maybe TRBD1 (6 bases). With 2 bases removed from V and 8 bases from J, the gap between germline ends came to 12 bases. The CDR3 contains 13 residues. CDR1 and CDR2 (germline): MNHEY, SVGAGI. In nucleotides, the CDR3 is TGTGCCAGCAGTTACCAGGGGCGAGTAGAAGCTTTCTTT. Residues: CASSYQGRVEAFF.

V gene TRBV7-2 combines with J gene TRBJ1-2, with D perhaps TRBD1 (6 bases). This CDR3 is 14 amino acids long. Germline-derived CDR1 and CDR2 are SGHTA and FQGNSA. V lost 5 bases to trimming and J lost 9 bases, with 19 bases between them. The CDR3 region has the DNA TGTGCCAGCAGCGTCATGCAGGGGATGGGTAGCTACACCTTC. This sequence encodes CASSVMQGMGSYTF.

This chain connects TRBV29-1 to TRBJ2-5; 8 bases map to TRBD1. CDR3 length: 12 residues. V trimming: 8 bases; J trimming: 4 bases; junction bases outside the gene matches: 6. Germline V gene data show CDR1 as SQVTM and CDR2 as ANQGSEA. CDR3 DNA: TGCAGCCATTCCGGGACAGGAGAGACCCAGTACTTC. It encodes CSHSGTGETQYF.

V and J are TRBV5-5 and TRBJ1-1, with D uncertain. This CDR3 has 15 residues. Deletions cut 3 bases from V and 4 bases from J, with 16 bases between. Germline CDR1 reads SGHKS; CDR2 reads YYEKEE (reference sequence). Here the CDR3 DNA reads TGTGCCAGCAGCTACCGGACCACCTGGGGCACTGAAGCTTTCTTT. Its translation is CASSYRTTWGTEAFF.

This clone has just a few counts. The chain couples TRBV5-1 to TRBJ2-7; 7 nucleotides line up with TRBD1. Trimming took 3 bases from V and 0 from J; bases not matched to a gene: 3. Germline-derived CDR1 and CDR2 are SGHRS and YFSETQ. The CDR3 has 14 amino acids. The CDR3 coding sequence is TGCGCCAGCAGCTCAGGACAGGCCTCCTACGAGCAGTACTTC. Protein product: CASSSGQASYEQYF.